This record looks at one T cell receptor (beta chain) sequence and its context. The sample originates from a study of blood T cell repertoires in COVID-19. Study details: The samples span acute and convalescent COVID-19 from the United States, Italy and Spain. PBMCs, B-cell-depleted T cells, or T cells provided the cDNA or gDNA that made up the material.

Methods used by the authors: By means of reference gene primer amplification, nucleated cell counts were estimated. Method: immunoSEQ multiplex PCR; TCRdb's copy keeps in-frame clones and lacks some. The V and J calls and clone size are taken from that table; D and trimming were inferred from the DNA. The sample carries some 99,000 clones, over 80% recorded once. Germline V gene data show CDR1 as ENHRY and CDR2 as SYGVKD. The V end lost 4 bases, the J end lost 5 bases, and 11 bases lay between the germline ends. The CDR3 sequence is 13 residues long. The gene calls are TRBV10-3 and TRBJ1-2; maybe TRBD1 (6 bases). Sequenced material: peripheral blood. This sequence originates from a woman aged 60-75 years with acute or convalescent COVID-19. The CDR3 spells CAISVTGQYGYTF. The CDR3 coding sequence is TGTGCCATCAGTGTGACCGGACAGTATGGCTACACCTTC.